This T cell receptor beta chain was sequenced during a study of T-cell reconstitution after alpha-beta-depleted transplantation in children. Study findings and constraints: When one year had passed after transplant, most T-cell counts and diversity came from newly produced T cells. It was surviving recipient T cells and thymic progenitors that gave some patients high TCRbeta diversity at day 60. By about two months after transplant, alpha-beta T cells reportedly arose from several hundred graft clones that had expanded.

Many counts were recorded for this clonotype. Its antigen is not known. The CDR3 consists of 14 residues. V gave up 1 base and J gave up 3 bases; unmatched junction bases: 3. This sample's TCRbeta library carried unique molecular identifier barcodes. TCRdb called the PCR reads again in MiXCR, with one record for every CDR3 protein. Among around 580,000 distinct CDR3 sequences, more than 20% were seen once, and the ten largest hold less than 15%. The origin of this receptor is a boy under two years old who had a stem cell transplant for acute myeloid leukemia, so the T cells may come from the graft donor. This sample comprised PBMCs, mostly from graft donor cells, obtained 360 days after TCRalphabeta/CD19-depleted stem cell transplant. This sequence joins TRBV12-3 or TRBV12-4 and TRBJ2-7; 7 nucleotides align to TRBD1. DNA for the CDR3: TGTGCCAGCAGTTTAGAACAGGGGCGCTACGAGCAGTACTTC. Encoded protein: CASSLEQGRYEQYF.